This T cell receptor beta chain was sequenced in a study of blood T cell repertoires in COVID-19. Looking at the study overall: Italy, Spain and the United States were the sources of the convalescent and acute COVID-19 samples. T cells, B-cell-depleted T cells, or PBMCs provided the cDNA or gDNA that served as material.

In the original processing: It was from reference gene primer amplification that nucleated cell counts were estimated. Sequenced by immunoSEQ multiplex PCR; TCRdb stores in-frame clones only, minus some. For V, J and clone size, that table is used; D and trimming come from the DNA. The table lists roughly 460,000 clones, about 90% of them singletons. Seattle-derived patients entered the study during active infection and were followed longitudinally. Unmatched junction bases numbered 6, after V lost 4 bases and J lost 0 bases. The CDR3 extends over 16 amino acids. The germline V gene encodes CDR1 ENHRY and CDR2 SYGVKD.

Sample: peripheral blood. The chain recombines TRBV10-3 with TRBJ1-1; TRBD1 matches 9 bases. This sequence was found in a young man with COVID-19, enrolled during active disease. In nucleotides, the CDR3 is TGTGCCATCAGTGCGGGGGACAGGGCCGTGAACACTGAAGCTTTCTTT. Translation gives CAISAGDRAVNTEAFF.